The clone carrying this T cell receptor (beta chain) was detected ten times or more. At one of its ends the junction is not consistent with the germline gene, which may arise from a read error. This sample stems from a study of molecular identifiers for immune sequencing clone quantification. The CDR3 loop spans 15 amino acids. CDR1 is MNHEY, CDR2 SMNVEV, per germline (reference sequence). TCRdb used MiXCR to reprocess the PCR reads, holding one entry per CDR3 protein. Here the sample spans about 640,000 distinct CDR3 sequences, just under 20% being singletons. The sample was naive CD8+ T cells from blood, with Jurkat cell RNA spiked in. This sample's subset: FACS-sorted CD8+CD4-CCR7+CD45RA+ naive T cells. The TCR originated in a human donor in good health. Some libraries in this study had Jurkat cell RNA spiked in. The rearrangement joins TRBV27 to TRBJ1-5; 8 nucleotides align to TRBD1. CDR3 bases: TGCGGAACTGGCCCAGGGACAGGCGGGAATCAGCCCCAGCATTTT. It encodes CGTGPGTGGNQPQHF.